The 4 T cell receptor beta chains listed next were all sequenced from one sample in a study of blood T cells in healthy people across ages. A sample-barcoded 5' primer and a J-beta primer mix were used in a second PCR of roughly 7 to 11 cycles. MiXCR, run by TCRdb on the 5' RACE reads, gives a single entry per CDR3 protein. The sample contains more than 1.4 million distinct CDR3 sequences, 40% to 50% of which appear only once. The sequenced material came from blood. The source of these receptors is a woman between 18 and 29 years old in good health.

The chain combines TRBV12-3 or TRBV12-4 with TRBJ1-1, with D uncertain. V was trimmed by 7 bases and J by 1 base, leaving 13 bases between them. This CDR3 region has 14 residues. CDR3 amino acids: CASIHRPGNTEAFF. The DNA for the CDR3 is TGTGCCAGCATCCATCGTCCCGGGAACACTGAAGCTTTCTTT.

J is TRBJ2-7 and V is TRBV7-9; no reliable D call. This CDR3 region has 15 residues. In germline, CDR1 is SEHNR, CDR2 FQNEAQ (reference sequence). The V gene lost 2 bases and the J gene lost 2 bases, with 13 bases spanning the gap. DNA for the CDR3: TGTGCCAGCAGCTTAATGGCTACGGGCCCCTACGAGCAGTACTTC. It translates to CASSLMATGPYEQYF.

CDR3 in amino acids: CASSYRGQGGYNEQYF. Here the CDR3 DNA reads TGTGCCAGCAGTTACCGTGGGCAGGGGGGATACAATGAGCAGTACTTC. The chain has TRBV6-2 or TRBV6-3 and TRBJ2-1; TRBD1 is a possible D gene (7 bases). The end of the DNA fits TRBJ2-7 better, so the J call may be wrong. The germline V gene has CDR1 MNHEY and CDR2 SVGEGT. The CDR3 totals 16 residues.

This clonotype was observed a few times. The germline gene is not matched at one end of the junction; a read error may be the cause. The chain has TRBV5-1 and TRBJ2-3; D might be TRBD2 (7 bases). The CDR3 runs to 15 residues. CDR1 and CDR2 (germline): SGHRS, YFSETQ. The CDR3 sequence: CASRLAGASTDTQYF. The CDR3, as DNA: TGTGCCAGCAGGCTGGCGGGGGCTAGCACAGATACGCAGTATTTT.